Listed below are T cell receptor beta chains from one sample, sequenced in a study of cytomegalovirus exposure and HLA in healthy donors. Measured with immunoSEQ multiplex PCR; TCRdb has only the in-frame clones, and not every one. This sample yields some 170,000 clones, of which 80% are seen a single time; about 4.5% belongs to the top ten. Sequenced sample: PBMCs. All receptors come from a man aged 25 to 45 in good health and CMV-seronegative. The CDR3 runs from the conserved cysteine through the conserved F or W. Each record gives: J gene, D gene, V gene, CDR3 length, clone size, CDR3 DNA, CDR3 protein. A D gene is named only where the DNA matches it firmly. Clone size is not always given. Where it is, it says once, few, many or a class for expanded clones.

TRBJ2-1 TRBD2 TRBV11-2 15 NA TGTGCCAGCAGCGTTAGCGGGGGGGGGTACCATGAGCAGTTCTTC CASSVSGGGYHEQFF
TRBJ2-3 NA TRBV29-1 11 NA TGCACCGACAGCCCCACAGATACGCAGTATTTT CTDSPTDTQYF
TRBJ1-2 NA TRBV29-1 12 NA TGCAGCGTTGATACGGGGGGTGGCGGCTACACCTTC CSVDTGGGGYTF
TRBJ1-4 NA TRBV28 14 once TGTGCCAGCAGGTGGGCGAGGGCTAATGAAAAACTGTTTTTT CASRWARANEKLFF
TRBJ2-7 TRBD1 TRBV5-4 14 NA TGTGCCAGCAGTCCGGGACAGAGATTCTACGAGCAGTACTTC CASSPGQRFYEQYF
TRBJ2-1 NA TRBV6-4 15 NA TGTGCCAGCAGTGACTCCAGGGGAGGGAGCAATGAGCAGTTCTTC CASSDSRGGSNEQFF
TRBJ1-2 TRBD1 TRBV9 16 once TGTGCCAGCAGCGTAAACCGAGACAGGGGGAACTATGGCTACACCTTC CASSVNRDRGNYGYTF
TRBJ2-5 NA TRBV5-6 14 NA TGTGCCAGCAGCTTGGTAGCGCCTGACAATCCCCAGTACTTC CASSLVAPDNPQYF
TRBJ2-7 NA TRBV28 18 NA TGTGCCAGCAGTTACTACCCCTGGCGGACTCCGAGCTCCTACGAGCAGTACTTC CASSYYPWRTPSSYEQYF
TRBJ1-6 TRBD1 TRBV30 14 NA TGTGCCTCGCGACCAGCCAGGGGGTCTTCACCCCTCCACTTT CASRPARGSSPLHF
TRBJ1-1 NA TRBV7-9 12 NA TGTGCCGTCAGACTGATGAACACTGAAGCTTTCTTT CAVRLMNTEAFF
TRBJ2-7 TRBD2 TRBV7-2 12 NA TGTGCCAGCAGCTTAAGTCGTCGGGAGGAGTACTTC CASSLSRREEYF
TRBJ2-7 TRBD1 TRBV15 15 NA TGTGCCACCAGCGGTCCGGGGACAGGGAACTTGGAGCAGTACTTC CATSGPGTGNLEQYF
TRBJ2-7 NA TRBV28 16 NA TGTGCCAGCAGTACTCGATGGGCCCGCCTGACCTACGAGCAGTACTTC CASSTRWARLTYEQYF
TRBJ2-2 TRBD2 TRBV10-2 17 few TGCGCCAGCAGTGACTCGGGGGGGAGGCGGGGCACCGGGGAGCTGTTTTTT CASSDSGGRRGTGELFF
TRBJ2-7 TRBD2 TRBV15 18 NA TGTGCCACCAGCAGATCCGGACTAGCCAAATGGGGAGGAATCGAGCAGTACTTC CATSRSGLAKWGGIEQYF
TRBJ1-4 NA TRBV7-2 15 NA TGTGCCAGCAGTCCTGGGTCGGGAAGTAGAGAAAAACTGTTTTTT CASSPGSGSREKLFF
TRBJ2-1 TRBD1 TRBV10-3 15 few TGTGCCATCAGAGAGGGACAGGGGAAAGACAATGAGCAGTTCTTC CAIREGQGKDNEQFF
TRBJ2-7 NA TRBV11-3 13 NA TGTGCCAGCAGCTTAGGAGGGACTTCCGAGCAGTACTTC CASSLGGTSEQYF
TRBJ2-5 TRBD2 TRBV6-6 16 NA TGTGCCAGCAGTTTACCGGGACTAGCCCCCCAAGAGACCCAGTACTTC CASSLPGLAPQETQYF
TRBJ2-1 NA TRBV28 15 NA TGTGCCAGCAGTTTGGAGGGGAGCTCCTACAATGAGCAGTTCTTC CASSLEGSSYNEQFF
TRBJ2-1 TRBD1 TRBV6-4 13 NA TGTGCCAACTCAGGGGGCCCCTACAATGAGCAGTTCTTC CANSGGPYNEQFF
TRBJ2-7 TRBD2 TRBV9 16 NA TGTGCCAGCAGCCCCCAAACTGGTAGCGGGGCCTACGAGCAGTACTTC CASSPQTGSGAYEQYF
TRBJ2-2 TRBD2 TRBV29-1 14 NA TGCAGCGTCCGGACTAGCGGGAGGACCGGGGAGCTGTTTTTT CSVRTSGRTGELFF
TRBJ1-5 NA TRBV15 16 NA TGTGCCACCAGCAGAGGTAGAGGGGAGGGCAATCAGCCCCAGCATTTT CATSRGRGEGNQPQHF
TRBJ2-1 TRBD2 TRBV9 16 NA TGTGCCAGCAGCGCATATAGCGGGGCTTTGAACAATGAGCAGTTCTTC CASSAYSGALNNEQFF
TRBJ2-7 NA TRBV7-2 15 NA TGTGCCAGCGATGGGGGGAGACGGGACTCCTACGAGCAGTACTTC CASDGGRRDSYEQYF
TRBJ1-2 NA TRBV6-1 14 NA TGTGCCAGCAGTAGGGACACTCCCCCTCATGGCTACACCTTC CASSRDTPPHGYTF
TRBJ1-3 NA TRBV9 15 NA TGTGCCACCGAACCAGTTGTTGACTCTGGAAACACCATATATTTT CATEPVVDSGNTIYF
TRBJ1-1 NA TRBV28 14 once TGTGCCAGCAGTAATTCTCAGGGGAACACTGAAGCTTTCTTT CASSNSQGNTEAFF
TRBJ2-2 NA TRBV30 13 NA TGTGCCTGGAGTAAACAGACCACCGGGGAGCTGTTTTTT CAWSKQTTGELFF
TRBJ2-2 NA TRBV6-5 14 NA TGTGCCAGCAGCCCAGTGGGGGGGCCCGGGGAGCTGTTTTTT CASSPVGGPGELFF
TRBJ1-3 NA TRBV28 17 NA TGTGCCAGCAGTTTACATTCGTTGGGGGGCTCTGGAAACACCATATATTTT CASSLHSLGGSGNTIYF
TRBJ1-1 NA TRBV15 12 once TGTGCCACCAGGGGTTTTGAGGGAGCAGCTTTCTTT CATRGFEGAAFF
TRBJ2-1 NA TRBV5-1 15 NA TGCGCCAGCAGCTTTGAGGCTAGCTCCTACAATGAGCAGTTCTTC CASSFEASSYNEQFF
TRBJ2-7 TRBD2 TRBV7-3 14 NA TGTGCCAGCAGAAGTGGGACTAGCTCTGGCGAGCAGTACTTC CASRSGTSSGEQYF
TRBJ2-5 NA TRBV28 15 NA TGTGCCAGCCATGTCGAGGCAGGGAGGAAAGAGACCCAGTACTTC CASHVEAGRKETQYF
TRBJ2-7 TRBD2 TRBV9 15 NA TGTGCCAGCAGCGTTGGGACTAGCGGGAGAGACGAGCAGTACTTC CASSVGTSGRDEQYF
TRBJ2-7 TRBD1 TRBV14 15 NA TGTGCCAGCAGCCAGGGGACAGGGTGGACCTACGAGCAGTACTTC CASSQGTGWTYEQYF
TRBJ2-1 NA TRBV6-1 12 NA TGTGCCAGCAGTCACACACACAATGAGCAGTTCTTC CASSHTHNEQFF
TRBJ2-7 TRBD1 TRBV10-1 16 NA TGCGCCAGCAGTGAGTTCCAGGGACAGGGGAGGAACGAGCAGTACTTC CASSEFQGQGRNEQYF
TRBJ1-2 NA TRBV19 12 NA TGTGCCAGCCAAACGGACAGCTATGGCTACACCTTC CASQTDSYGYTF
TRBJ2-6 TRBD1 TRBV11-3 17 few TGTGCCAGCAGCCCCGGGACAGGGTCCTCTGGGGCCAACGTCCTGACTTTC CASSPGTGSSGANVLTF
TRBJ2-3 NA TRBV5-1 14 NA TGCGCCAGCAGCAATTTCACGGGGGTAGATACGCAGTATTTT CASSNFTGVDTQYF
TRBJ1-6 TRBD1 TRBV5-1 17 few TGCGCCAGCAGCTTGAATCTTGACAGGGATAATAATTCACCCCTCCACTTT CASSLNLDRDNNSPLHF
TRBJ2-7 NA TRBV11-2 11 NA TGTGCCAGCAGCTTTACCTACGAGCAGTACTTC CASSFTYEQYF
TRBJ1-1 NA TRBV30 13 once TGTGCCTGGAGGGGGGGAGTGAACACTGAAGCTTTCTTT CAWRGGVNTEAFF
TRBJ2-1 TRBD2 TRBV6-4 15 NA TGTGCCAGCCGGGAGGGGGAGGGTCCTTACAATGAGCAGTTCTTC CASREGEGPYNEQFF
TRBJ2-7 TRBD1 TRBV5-3 16 NA TGTGCCAGAAGCTATAATGATACGGACAGGGGTTACGAGCAGTACTTC CARSYNDTDRGYEQYF